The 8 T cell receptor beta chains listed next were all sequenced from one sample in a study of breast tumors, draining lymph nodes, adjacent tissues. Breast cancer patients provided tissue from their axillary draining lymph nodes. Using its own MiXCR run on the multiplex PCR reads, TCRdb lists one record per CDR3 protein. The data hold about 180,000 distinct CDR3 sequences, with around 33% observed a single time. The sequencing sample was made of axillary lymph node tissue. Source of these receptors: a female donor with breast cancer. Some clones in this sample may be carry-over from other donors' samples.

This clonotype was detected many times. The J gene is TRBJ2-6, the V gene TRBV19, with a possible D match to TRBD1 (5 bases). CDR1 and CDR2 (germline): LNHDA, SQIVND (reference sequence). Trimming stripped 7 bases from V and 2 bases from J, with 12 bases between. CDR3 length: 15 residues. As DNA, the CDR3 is TGTGCCAGTATCTCACAGGCGGCTGGGGCCAACGTCCTGACTTTC. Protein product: CASISQAAGANVLTF.

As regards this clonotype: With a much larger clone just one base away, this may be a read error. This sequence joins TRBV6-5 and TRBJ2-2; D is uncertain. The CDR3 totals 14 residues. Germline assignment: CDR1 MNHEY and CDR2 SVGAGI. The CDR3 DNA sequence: TGTGCCAGCAGTCACTCTTTGGGAACCGGGGAGCTGTTTTTT. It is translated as CASSHSLGTGELFF.

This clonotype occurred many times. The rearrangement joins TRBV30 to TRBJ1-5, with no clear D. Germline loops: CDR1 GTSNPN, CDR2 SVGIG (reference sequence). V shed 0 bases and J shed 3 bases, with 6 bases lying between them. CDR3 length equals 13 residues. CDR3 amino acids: CAWSVESNQPQHF. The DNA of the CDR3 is TGTGCCTGGAGTGTGGAGTCCAATCAGCCCCAGCATTTT.

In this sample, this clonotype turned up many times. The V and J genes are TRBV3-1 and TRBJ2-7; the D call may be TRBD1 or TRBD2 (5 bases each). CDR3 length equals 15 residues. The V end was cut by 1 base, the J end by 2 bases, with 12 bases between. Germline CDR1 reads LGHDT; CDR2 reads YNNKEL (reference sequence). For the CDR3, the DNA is TGTGCCAGCAGCCAAGCCGTGACAGCGGCCTACGAGCAGTACTTC. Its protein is CASSQAVTAAYEQYF.

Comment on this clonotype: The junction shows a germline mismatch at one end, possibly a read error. The CDR3 coding sequence is TGCGCCAGCAGCAAGAACACTGAAGCTCTCTTT. Protein sequence: CASSKNTEALF. The chain couples TRBV5-1 to TRBJ1-1; D gene unclear. The CDR3 spans 11 residues. Germline values: CDR1 SGHRS, CDR2 YFSETQ.

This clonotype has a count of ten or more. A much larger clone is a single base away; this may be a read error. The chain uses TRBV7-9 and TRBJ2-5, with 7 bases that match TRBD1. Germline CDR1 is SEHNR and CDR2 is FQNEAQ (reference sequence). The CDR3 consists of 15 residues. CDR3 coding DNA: TGTGCCAGCAGTTCTGCGACAGGGTCGAGAGAGACCCAGCACTTC. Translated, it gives CASSSATGSRETQHF.

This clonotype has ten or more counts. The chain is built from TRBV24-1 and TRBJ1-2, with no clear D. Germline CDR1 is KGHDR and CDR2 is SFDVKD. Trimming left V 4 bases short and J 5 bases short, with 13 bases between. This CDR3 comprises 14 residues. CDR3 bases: TGTGCCACCAGTGACTATTCTTCGGATTATGGCTACACCTTC. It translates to CATSDYSSDYGYTF.

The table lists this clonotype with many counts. The CDR3 DNA reads TGCGCCAGCAGCTTAAAGGTCGACGGGACCTACGAGCAGTACTTC. Translation: CASSLKVDGTYEQYF. The V call is TRBV5-1, the J call TRBJ2-7; TRBD2 is a possible D gene (5 bases). This CDR3 is built from 15 residues. V lost 2 bases, J lost 2 bases, and 14 bases lay in between. The V gene's germline CDR1 is SGHRS and CDR2 YFSETQ.